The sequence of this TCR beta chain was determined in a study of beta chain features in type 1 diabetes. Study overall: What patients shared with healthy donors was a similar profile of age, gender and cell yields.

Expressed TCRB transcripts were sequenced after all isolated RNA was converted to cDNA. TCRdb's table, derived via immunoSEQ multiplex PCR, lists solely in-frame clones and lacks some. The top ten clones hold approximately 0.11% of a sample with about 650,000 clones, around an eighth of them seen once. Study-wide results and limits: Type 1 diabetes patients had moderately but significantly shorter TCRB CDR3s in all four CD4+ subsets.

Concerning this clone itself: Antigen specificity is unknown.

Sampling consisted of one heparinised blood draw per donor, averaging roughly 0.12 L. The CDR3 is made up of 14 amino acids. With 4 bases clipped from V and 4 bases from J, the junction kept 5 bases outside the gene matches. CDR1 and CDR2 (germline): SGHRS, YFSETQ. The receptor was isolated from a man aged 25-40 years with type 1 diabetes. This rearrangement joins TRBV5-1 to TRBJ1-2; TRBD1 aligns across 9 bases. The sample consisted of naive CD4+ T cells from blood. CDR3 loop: CASSAGQGAYGYTF. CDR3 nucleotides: TGCGCCAGCAGCGCGGGACAGGGCGCCTATGGCTACACCTTC.